Listed below are T cell receptor beta chains from one sample, sequenced in a study of identical twins. Via MiXCR, TCRdb re-called the 5' RACE reads, giving one row per CDR3 protein. This repertoire shows under 1 million distinct CDR3 sequences, roughly 12% found once; its top ten account for 1.5% to 2%. This same sample was also part of a study on yellow fever vaccine responses in identical twins.

Sequencing was done on a sample of PBMCs. These receptors were obtained from a woman between 18 and 29 years old in good health. Both conserved end residues are part of each CDR3.

j_call	v_call	cdr3_aa
TRBJ2-5	TRBV12-3/TRBV12-4	CASSNSGGERETQYF
TRBJ2-7	TRBV4-1	CASSQVTSADYEQYF
TRBJ1-4	TRBV20-1	CSAREGGVEKLFF
TRBJ2-5	TRBV7-9	CASSRGGQETQYF
TRBJ1-5	TRBV14	CASSKTGDRQPQHF
TRBJ1-3	TRBV3-1	CASSQESSSGNTIYF
TRBJ2-1	TRBV7-3	CASSLSGAPYNEQFF
TRBJ1-3	TRBV7-9	CASTTTGNTIYF
TRBJ2-3	TRBV24-1	CATAGFCGTDTQYF
TRBJ2-1	TRBV7-9	CASSSPQFGARNEQFF
TRBJ2-1	TRBV10-3	CAISEAASGNNEQFF
TRBJ1-4	TRBV7-6	CASSLVDGGSEKLFF
TRBJ1-2	TRBV12-3/TRBV12-4	CASSSDREDTF
TRBJ1-2	TRBV12-3/TRBV12-4	CASTPTGGQGYTF
TRBJ1-2	TRBV6-5	CASSHSDRVYGYTF
TRBJ2-3	TRBV5-1	CASGGLAGGENTQYF
TRBJ2-3	TRBV29-1	CSVGGFSDTQYF
TRBJ1-2	TRBV4-1	CASSLGRLGGYGYTF
TRBJ1-2	TRBV7-2	CASIMGDLYGYTF
TRBJ2-1	TRBV7-2	CASSLLPRRGLAGGPLYNEQFF
TRBJ2-3	TRBV6-5	CASSYSPTQDTQYF
TRBJ2-3	TRBV4-1	CASSQVLPGVDTQYF
TRBJ1-1	TRBV6-5	CASSYVPNLNTEAFF
TRBJ2-2	TRBV12-3/TRBV12-4	CASSLSGSGLRGELFF
TRBJ2-5	TRBV29-1	CSAHGHRGVETQYF
TRBJ1-3	TRBV12-3/TRBV12-4	CASSLTPYSGNTIYF
TRBJ2-1	TRBV12-5	CASGVTASPYNEQFF
TRBJ2-7	TRBV28	CASRPTGYYEQYF
TRBJ2-2	TRBV6-5	CASSYDKTGGGTGELFF
TRBJ2-1	TRBV12-3/TRBV12-4	CASSPLSGRYNEQFF
TRBJ2-1	TRBV4-2	CASSQDEGASGPRNEQFF
TRBJ2-1	TRBV15	CATSGQDLSDNEQFF
TRBJ2-2	TRBV7-2	CASSLWTDRGELFF
TRBJ2-1	TRBV3-1	CASSQEGWRGGLWGQFF
TRBJ1-4	TRBV18	CASSLTRATDEKLFF
TRBJ1-4	TRBV12-3/TRBV12-4	CASSPRRGFGEKLFF
TRBJ2-1	TRBV24-1	CATSDQTSGGYNEQFF
TRBJ2-1	TRBV3-1	CASSQDLAGGAPFF
TRBJ2-7	TRBV29-1	CSPLYRTLTSYEQYF
TRBJ2-1	TRBV5-1	CASSPGLAQTHNEQFF
TRBJ2-1	TRBV29-1	CSVEEGVNEQFF
TRBJ2-1	TRBV2	CASSATGGRGQFF
TRBJ2-1	TRBV20-1	CSARGTSVSEQFF
TRBJ2-1	TRBV27	CASIRREGSNEQFF
TRBJ1-2	TRBV5-1	CASSSGGTRDDYGYTF
TRBJ2-7	TRBV5-5	CASSFRDFPTTYEQYF
TRBJ2-7	TRBV6-6	CASSYRGTGEQYF
TRBJ2-2	TRBV15	CATSPSSESGVGELFF
TRBJ2-3	TRBV20-1	CSAKSGSGSTDTQYF